Following are 20 T cell receptor beta chains from one sample sequenced in a study of radiation and T cells in renal cell carcinoma. Method: immunoSEQ multiplex PCR; TCRdb's copy keeps in-frame clones and lacks some. The sample carries tens of thousands of clones, around three quarters recorded once. The time point here: blood 2 weeks post-SBRT. Treatment here: 15 Gy SBRT to primary tumor, nephrectomy 4 weeks later. Sequencing was performed on blood, taken from a patient whose treatment included radiotherapy and nephrectomy. The source is a woman aged 70-85 years with renal cell carcinoma.

The J gene is TRBJ2-7, the V gene TRBV5-1, with D perhaps given as TRBD1 or TRBD2 (5 bases each). From germline, CDR1 is SGHRS and CDR2 YFSETQ. There are 14 residues in the CDR3. The V end was cut by 2 bases, the J end by 3 bases, with 12 bases between. The CDR3 DNA reads as TGCGCCAGCAGCTTTGGGGACGGGGACTACGAGCAGTACTTC. Its protein product is CASSFGDGDYEQYF.

This chain links TRBV11-2 with TRBJ2-3; no clear D gene. The germline V gene has CDR1 SGHAT and CDR2 FQNNGV. Trimming cost V 2 bases and J 6 bases, with 9 bases left between them. This CDR3 contains 13 residues. The CDR3 reads CASSLNLDDTQYF. The CDR3 DNA follows: TGTGCCAGCAGCTTAAATTTAGACGATACGCAGTATTTT.

The genes are TRBV5-4 and TRBJ1-2; 10 bases are a match to TRBD1. CDR3 length equals 15 residues. The germline V gene encodes CDR1 SGHNT and CDR2 YYREEE (reference sequence). V shed 2 bases, J shed 4 bases, and the junction held 5 bases outside the gene matches. The CDR3 spells CASSFAGQGPYGYTF. CDR3 DNA sequence: TGTGCCAGCAGCTTTGCGGGACAGGGGCCCTATGGCTACACCTTC.

The J gene is TRBJ1-5, the V gene TRBV15; D not certain. The ends were cut back, 0 bases at V and 3 bases at J, with 9 bases in the middle. Germline V lookup: CDR1 LNHNV, CDR2 YYDKDF (reference sequence). The CDR3 is made up of 15 amino acids. CDR3 in amino acids: CATSRDKTPNQPQHF. The CDR3 DNA is TGTGCCACCAGCAGAGACAAAACCCCCAATCAGCCCCAGCATTTT. Using reference TRBV15 and TRBJ1-5 for the parts outside the CDR3, the full variable domain is DAMVIQNPRYQVTQFGKPVTLSCSQTLNHNVMYWYQQKSSQAPKLLFHYYDKDFNNEADTPDNFQSRRPNTSFCFLDIRSPGLGDTAMYLCATSRDKTPNQPQHFGDGTRLSIL.

The chain is built from TRBV6-5 and TRBJ1-1; no clear D. Germline lookup yields CDR1 MNHEY and CDR2 SVGAGI. V lost 2 bases and J lost 8, with 6 bases in between. The CDR3 is made up of 11 amino acids. The CDR3 protein is CASSYNREAFF. The CDR3 nucleotides are TGTGCCAGCAGTTACAATAGAGAAGCTTTCTTT.

About this clone itself: The limits of the CDR3 on the DNA are not certain, so only TCRdb's listed CDR3 is given. The gene calls are TRBV7-9 and TRBJ1-1; TRBD1, the table's D call, lacks a check against the DNA. Germline CDR1 is SEHNR and CDR2 is FQNEAQ (reference sequence). The CDR3 length equals 14 residues, ends included. CDR3: CASSFGPGDTEAFF.

CDR3 sequence reads: CASSFRLAGDVDTQYF. Written as DNA, the CDR3 is TGTGCCAGCAGCTTTCGGCTAGCGGGAGACGTAGATACGCAGTATTTT. This chain links TRBV5-6 with TRBJ2-3; TRBD2 matches at 10 bases. The CDR3 sequence is 16 residues long. Germline V gene sequence: CDR1 SGHDT, CDR2 YYEEEE. J gave up 5 bases and V 2 bases, and 8 bases lay outside the gene matches.

This rearrangement joins TRBV10-3 to TRBJ1-6; no clear D. The length of the CDR3 is 15 residues. CDR1 and CDR2 from the germline V gene are ENHRY and SYGVKD. Trimming removed 11 bases at V and 7 bases at J, with 21 bases between. The CDR3 DNA reads TGTGCCGCCCTTTTCCAGCCGGAAGGAAATTCACCCCTCCACTTT. It codes for CAALFQPEGNSPLHF.

The chain is built from TRBV7-2 and TRBJ2-7; 7 positions agree with TRBD1. V was pared by 4 bases and J by 3 bases, with 6 bases of the junction left unmatched. This CDR3 region has 14 residues. The V gene's germline CDR1 is SGHTA and CDR2 FQGNSA. The CDR3 region has the DNA TGTGCCAGCAGCTCGACAGGGCCGTACTACGAGCAGTACTTC. It codes for CASSSTGPYYEQYF.

Remarks on this clone: This could be a read error, since a much larger clone is one nucleotide away. Other nucleotide sequences in the sample specify the same CDR3. The chain carries TRBV10-2 and TRBJ2-7; D perhaps matches TRBD2 (7 bases). V was cut by 8 bases and J by 3 bases, with 17 bases left in between. Per germline, CDR1 WSHSY and CDR2 SAAADI. The CDR3 consists of 14 residues. Here the CDR3 reads CASCVGGPSYEQYF. In DNA form, the CDR3 reads TGCGCCAGCTGTGTGGGGGGGCCGAGCTACGAGCAGTACTTC.

The chain joins TRBV5-6 to TRBJ1-3; D gene unclear. V lost 6 bases, J lost 0 bases, and 1 base lay in between. The CDR3 extends over 11 amino acids. CDR1 is SGHDT and CDR2 is YYEEEE in the germline V gene. CDR3 amino acids: CASTSGNTIYF. CDR3 nucleotide sequence: TGTGCCAGCACCTCTGGAAACACCATATATTTT.

The chain employs TRBV29-1 and TRBJ2-7, with 7 positions matching TRBD1. V lost 6 bases and J lost 10; bases outside the gene matches: 12. The CDR3 has 12 residues. Germline assignment: CDR1 SQVTM and CDR2 ANQGSEA. CDR3 residues: CSVSTGTELQYF. The CDR3 DNA reads TGCAGCGTCAGCACCGGGACAGAGTTACAGTACTTC.

The J gene is TRBJ2-3, the V gene TRBV5-6, with D uncertain. Trimming took 2 bases from V and 2 from J, leaving 12 bases between them. Germline V gene data show CDR1 as SGHDT and CDR2 as YYEEEE. The CDR3 has 15 amino acids. CDR3 DNA sequence: TGTGCCAGCAGCTTATGGTCTAAGAACACAGATACGCAGTATTTT. Its translation is CASSLWSKNTDTQYF.

V and J are TRBV7-9 and TRBJ2-2; D tentatively reads TRBD1 or TRBD2 (5 bases each). The CDR3 runs to 15 residues. The germline CDR1 and CDR2 sequences are SEHNR and FQNEAQ (reference sequence). The germline V and J ends were trimmed by 6 bases and 1 base, with 12 bases remaining between them. CDR3 coding DNA: TGTGCCAGCAGATCAGTTGGGGGGAACACCGGGGAGCTGTTTTTT. The encoded protein is CASRSVGGNTGELFF.

This clone was recorded once. The V call is TRBV10-1, the J call TRBJ1-6; D is unresolved. Germline V gives CDR1 WNHNN, CDR2 SYGVQD (reference sequence). The ends were cut back, 2 bases at V and 6 bases at J, with 8 bases in the middle. The CDR3 spans 14 residues. In DNA form, the CDR3 reads TGCGCCAGCAGTGAGGGAATGAGTAATTCACCCCTCCACTTT. Protein sequence: CASSEGMSNSPLHF.

The V call is TRBV29-1, the J call TRBJ2-3; 7 nucleotides agree with TRBD2. The CDR3 has 13 amino acids. Losses at the gene ends were 4 bases for V and 7 bases for J; bases not matched to a gene: 8. The germline gives CDR1 SQVTM, CDR2 ANQGSEA. The CDR3 DNA reads as TGCAGCGTTGTGACCGCTAGCGGAAATACGCAGTATTTT. Translated: CSVVTASGNTQYF.

CDR3 bases: TGTGCCAGCAGCGCAGGGGGACTAGCGTCCTACAATGAGCAGTTCTTC. Its protein product is CASSAGGLASYNEQFF. The chain is built from TRBV9 and TRBJ2-1; 10 bases agree with TRBD2. CDR3 length equals 16 residues. V trimming: 3 bases; J trimming: 1 base; junction bases outside the gene matches: 4. Germline CDR1 and CDR2: SGDLS and YYNGEE.

The chain uses TRBV4-1 and TRBJ2-3, with a tentative D call TRBD2 (6 bases). V was cut by 2 bases and J by 0 bases, with 9 bases left in between. The CDR3 spans 15 residues. The V gene's germline CDR1 is MGHRA and CDR2 YSYEKL. The CDR3 spells CASSQLGTSTDTQYF. The CDR3 DNA reads as TGCGCCAGCAGCCAATTAGGGACTAGCACAGATACGCAGTATTTT.

The chain uses TRBV19 and TRBJ2-2; D gene ambiguous. Germline V CDR1 and CDR2: LNHDA, SQIVND (reference sequence). V lost 5 bases and J 3 bases, leaving 10 bases between the germline ends. This CDR3 has 14 amino acids. The CDR3 reads CASSPRHDTGELFF. CDR3 coding DNA: TGTGCCAGTAGTCCGCGACACGACACCGGGGAGCTGTTTTTT.

V gene TRBV7-8 combines with J gene TRBJ2-1; 13 bases are shared with TRBD2. V lost 5 bases to trimming and J lost 7 bases; unmatched junction nucleotides: 5. Germline V gene sequence: CDR1 SGHVS, CDR2 FQNEAQ. The length of the CDR3 is 15 residues. CDR3 in DNA: TGTGCCAGCAGCCTTGGACTAGCGGGAGTTAATGAGCAGTTCTTC. Translated: CASSLGLAGVNEQFF.